This TCR beta chain was recorded in a study of shared clonotypes between healthy human individuals. Across the whole study: A donor's plate count was three for CD4 naive and three for CD4 memory; CD8 naive had two and CD8 memory one.

As to this clone: The antigen is not known.

Regarding the study as a whole: The rarefaction results pointed to incomplete sorted-subset sequencing despite large depth.

From CD4+ cells came CD45RA+ naive and CD45RA-negative memory subsets. Germline assignment: CDR1 SGHTA and CDR2 FQGNSA. The germline V and J ends were trimmed by 3 bases and 1 base, with 9 bases remaining between them. The CDR3 runs to 14 residues. Here immunoSEQ multiplex PCR was the method, and the copy in TCRdb shows in-frame clones only, minus some. This table holds approximately 2.1 million clones, approximately 95% found once. The chain joins TRBV7-2 to TRBJ1-2; D is unresolved. The TCR was taken from a man younger than 35 in good health. Some clones in this sample may be carry-over from other donors' samples. The sequenced sample was naive CD4+ T cells from PBMCs. Subset of the sample: CD45RA+ positively selected. The CDR3 loop reads CASSFVVNNYGYTF. The CDR3, as DNA: TGTGCCAGCAGCTTCGTAGTCAATAACTATGGCTACACCTTC.